A selection of T cell receptor beta chains follows, all from one sample in a study of shared clonotypes between healthy human individuals. Sequencing used immunoSEQ multiplex PCR; TCRdb keeps in-frame clones, though not all of them. The sample has about 2.3 million clones, over 85% seen once. Sequenced input: naive CD4+ T cells from PBMCs. These TCRs come from a man aged 18-30 years in good health. Some clones in this sample may be carry-over from other donors' samples. Both conserved end residues are part of each CDR3.

cdr3_length: 13
v_call: TRBV18
j_call: TRBJ2-1
cdr3_aa: CASSPNSDEEQFF

cdr3_length: 12
v_call: TRBV28
j_call: TRBJ2-4
cdr3_aa: CASSLGQNIQYF

cdr3_length: 19
v_call: TRBV10-3
j_call: TRBJ2-7
cdr3_aa: CAISVRQSSGTSGSREQYF

cdr3_length: 15
v_call: TRBV30
j_call: TRBJ1-6
cdr3_aa: CAWSVRFSYNSPLHF

cdr3_length: 16
v_call: TRBV18
j_call: TRBJ2-1
cdr3_aa: CASSPQGPILNNEQFF

cdr3_length: 13
v_call: TRBV28
j_call: TRBJ2-5
cdr3_aa: CASSGRRGETQYF

cdr3_length: 14
v_call: TRBV5-6
j_call: TRBJ2-4
cdr3_aa: CASSPIGVKNIQYF

cdr3_length: 13
v_call: TRBV11-2
j_call: TRBJ1-2
cdr3_aa: CASSPRAYDGYTF

cdr3_length: 13
v_call: TRBV7-9
j_call: TRBJ1-1
cdr3_aa: CASSLAAAPEAFF

cdr3_length: 16
v_call: TRBV28
j_call: TRBJ2-5
cdr3_aa: CASSFTGGTSWGTQYF

cdr3_length: 16
v_call: TRBV28
j_call: TRBJ2-7
cdr3_aa: CASSPQLGQGKYEQYF

cdr3_length: 16
v_call: TRBV5-6
j_call: TRBJ2-6
cdr3_aa: CASVQGMPSGANVLTF

cdr3_length: 17
v_call: TRBV18
j_call: TRBJ2-7
cdr3_aa: CASSPLPGAGLNYEQYF

cdr3_length: 15
v_call: TRBV6-1
j_call: TRBJ2-7
cdr3_aa: CASRLTSGSIYEQYF

cdr3_length: 14
v_call: TRBV18
j_call: TRBJ1-5
cdr3_aa: CASSPTQHNQPQHF

cdr3_length: 17
v_call: TRBV28
j_call: TRBJ2-7
cdr3_aa: CASSLTGRFISSYEQYF

cdr3_length: 15
v_call: TRBV5-1
j_call: TRBJ1-4
cdr3_aa: CASSLGFGGNEKLFF

cdr3_length: 15
v_call: TRBV5-1
j_call: TRBJ2-1
cdr3_aa: CASSLAHSSGNEQFF

cdr3_length: 14
v_call: TRBV29-1
j_call: TRBJ1-2
cdr3_aa: CSVERDAGDYGYTF

cdr3_length: 15
v_call: TRBV5-6
j_call: TRBJ2-1
cdr3_aa: CASSLPSSSYNEQFF

cdr3_length: 16
v_call: TRBV28
j_call: TRBJ1-4
cdr3_aa: CASSSPGRRWGEKLFF